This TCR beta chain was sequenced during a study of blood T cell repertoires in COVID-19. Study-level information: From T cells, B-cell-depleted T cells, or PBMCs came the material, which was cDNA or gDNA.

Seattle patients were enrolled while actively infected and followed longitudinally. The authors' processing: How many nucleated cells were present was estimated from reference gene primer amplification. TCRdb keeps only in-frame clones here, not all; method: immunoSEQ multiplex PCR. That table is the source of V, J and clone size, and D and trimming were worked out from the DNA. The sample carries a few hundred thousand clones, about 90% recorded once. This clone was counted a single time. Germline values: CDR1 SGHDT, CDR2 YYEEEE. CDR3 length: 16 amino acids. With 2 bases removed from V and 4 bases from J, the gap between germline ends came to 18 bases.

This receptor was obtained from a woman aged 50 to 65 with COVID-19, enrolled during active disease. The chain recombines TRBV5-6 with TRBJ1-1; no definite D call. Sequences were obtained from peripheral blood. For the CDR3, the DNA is TGTGCCAGCAGCTTAAGTGGAGAACGAAGAGGCACTGAAGCTTTCTTT. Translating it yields CASSLSGERRGTEAFF.